This TCR beta chain was found in a study of control samples from healthy donors and cancer patients. TCRdb's table, derived via immunoSEQ multiplex PCR, lists solely in-frame clones and lacks some. Of roughly 28,000 clones in the sample, around 79% were seen once. V was cut by 3 bases and J by 2 bases, with 9 bases left in between. In germline, CDR1 is KGHSH, CDR2 LQKENI. The CDR3 has 14 residues. This receptor was obtained from a man in his 60s with head and neck cancer. The sample taken for sequencing was PBMCs. The rearrangement uses TRBV18 and TRBJ2-3; D is possibly TRBD2 (6 bases). CDR3 sequence reads: CASSPGRNTDTQYF. CDR3 bases: TGTGCCAGCTCACCGGGGAGGAACACAGATACGCAGTATTTT.